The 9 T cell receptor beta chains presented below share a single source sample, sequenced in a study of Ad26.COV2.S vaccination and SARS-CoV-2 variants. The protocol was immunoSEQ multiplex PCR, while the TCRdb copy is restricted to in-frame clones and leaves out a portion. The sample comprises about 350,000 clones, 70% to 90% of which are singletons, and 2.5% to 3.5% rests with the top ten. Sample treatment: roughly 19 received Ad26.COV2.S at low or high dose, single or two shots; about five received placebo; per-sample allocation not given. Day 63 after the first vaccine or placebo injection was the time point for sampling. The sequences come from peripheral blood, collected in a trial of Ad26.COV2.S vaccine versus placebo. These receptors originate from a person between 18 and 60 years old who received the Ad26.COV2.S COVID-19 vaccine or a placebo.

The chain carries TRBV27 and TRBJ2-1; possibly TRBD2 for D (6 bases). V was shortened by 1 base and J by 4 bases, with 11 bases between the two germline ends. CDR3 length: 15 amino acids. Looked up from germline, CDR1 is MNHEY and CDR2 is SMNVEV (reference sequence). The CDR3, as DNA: TGTGCCAGCAGTTTATGGGCTAGCGAGTACAATGAGCAGTTCTTC. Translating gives CASSLWASEYNEQFF.

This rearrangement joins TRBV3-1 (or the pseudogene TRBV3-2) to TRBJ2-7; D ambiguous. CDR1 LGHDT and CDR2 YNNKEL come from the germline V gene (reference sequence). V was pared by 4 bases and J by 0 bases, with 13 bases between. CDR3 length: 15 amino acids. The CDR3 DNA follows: TGTGCCAGCAGCCCCTCCTCGAGGAGCTCCTACGAGCAGTACTTC. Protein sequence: CASSPSSRSSYEQYF.

CDR3: CAISASSLAGGSEQYF. The CDR3 DNA reads as TGTGCCATCAGTGCCTCATCCCTAGCGGGGGGAAGCGAGCAGTACTTC. V usage is TRBV10-3 and J usage is TRBJ2-7, with 11 bases aligning to TRBD2. From germline, CDR1 is ENHRY and CDR2 SYGVKD. This CDR3 has 16 residues. The trim removed 4 bases at V and 6 bases at J, leaving 11 bases unmatched.

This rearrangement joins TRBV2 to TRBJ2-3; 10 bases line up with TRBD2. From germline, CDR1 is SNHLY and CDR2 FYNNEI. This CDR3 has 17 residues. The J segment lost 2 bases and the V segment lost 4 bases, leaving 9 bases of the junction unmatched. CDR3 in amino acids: CASSVKLAGALTDTQYF. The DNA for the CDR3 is TGTGCCAGCAGTGTTAAGCTAGCGGGGGCTCTCACAGATACGCAGTATTTT.

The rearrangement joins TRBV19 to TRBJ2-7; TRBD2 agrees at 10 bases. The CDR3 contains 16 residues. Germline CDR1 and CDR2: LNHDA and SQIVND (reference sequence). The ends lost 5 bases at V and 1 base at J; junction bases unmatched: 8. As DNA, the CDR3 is TGTGCCAGTAGTTTGGCTAGCGGGAGTGGTTCCTACGAGCAGTACTTC. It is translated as CASSLASGSGSYEQYF.

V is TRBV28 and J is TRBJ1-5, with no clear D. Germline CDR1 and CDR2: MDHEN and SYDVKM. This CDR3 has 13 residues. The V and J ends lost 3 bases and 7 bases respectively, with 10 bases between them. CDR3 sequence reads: CASSFRQYQPQHF. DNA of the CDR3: TGTGCCAGCAGTTTCAGGCAATACCAGCCCCAGCATTTT. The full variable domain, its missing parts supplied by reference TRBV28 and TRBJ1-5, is DVKVTQSSRYLVKRTGEKVFLECVQDMDHENMFWYRQDPGLGLRLIYFSYDVKMKEKGDIPEGYSVSREKKERFSLILESASTNQTSMYLCASSFRQYQPQHFGDGTRLSIL.

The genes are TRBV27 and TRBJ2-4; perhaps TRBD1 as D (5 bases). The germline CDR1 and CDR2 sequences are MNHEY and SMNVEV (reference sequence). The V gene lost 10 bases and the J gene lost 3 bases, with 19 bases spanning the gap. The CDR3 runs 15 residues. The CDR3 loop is CAIELRGFGKNIQYF. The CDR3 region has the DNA TGTGCCATCGAGCTTAGGGGTTTCGGCAAAAACATTCAGTACTTC.

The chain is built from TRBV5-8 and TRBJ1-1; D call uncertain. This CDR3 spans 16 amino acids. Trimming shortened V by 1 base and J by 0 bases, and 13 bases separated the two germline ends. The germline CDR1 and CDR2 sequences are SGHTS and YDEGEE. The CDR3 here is CASSLRRAGLNTEAFF. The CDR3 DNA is TGTGCCAGCAGCTTGCGTCGAGCTGGATTGAACACTGAAGCTTTCTTT.

The CDR3 bases are TGTGCCAGCAGTCAAACGTCGACAGGGGGCGCAGGAGGAGGCACCGGGGAGCTGTTTTTT. Amino acid sequence: CASSQTSTGGAGGGTGELFF. This chain links TRBV6-6 with TRBJ2-2; 10 positions match TRBD1. V shed 5 bases and J 4 bases; nucleotides not matched to a gene: 19. Germline CDR1 reads MNHNY; CDR2 reads SVGAGI (reference sequence). The CDR3 has 20 residues.